Following are 14 T cell receptor beta chains from one sample sequenced in a study of T cell repertoires in cytomegalovirus infection. What these receptors recognize is not known. MiXCR was run by TCRdb on the reads, yielding one entry per CDR3 protein. The sample carries about 830,000 distinct CDR3 sequences, 32% recorded once. Material: cultured CD8+ T cells from PBMCs, obtained from culture after CMV antigen stimulation. The receptors derive from a human donor in good health (CMV status not recorded). Some clones in this sample may be carry-over from other donors' samples.

J is TRBJ2-3 and V is TRBV6-5, with D possibly TRBD1 on 5 matching bases. V was trimmed by 2 bases and J by 1 base, leaving 25 bases between them. The CDR3 sequence is 20 residues long. The germline V gene has CDR1 MNHEY and CDR2 SVGAGI. In DNA, the CDR3 is TGTGCCAGCAGTTACGAAACAGGTCAACCGACCCTCCTAGGCACAGATACGCAGTATTTT. Translated: CASSYETGQPTLLGTDTQYF.

This clonotype has just one count. This rearrangement joins TRBV20-1 to TRBJ2-1; 11 bases are a match to TRBD2. V lost 3 bases and J lost 5; bases outside the gene matches: 9. The CDR3 loop spans 16 amino acids. Germline-derived CDR1 and CDR2 are DFQATT and SNEGSKA (reference sequence). CDR3 protein: CSARELAGGMNNEQFF. In DNA form, the CDR3 reads TGCAGTGCTAGGGAGCTAGCGGGGGGTATGAACAATGAGCAGTTCTTC.

The chain uses TRBV12-3 or TRBV12-4 and TRBJ1-3; a possible D gene is TRBD1 (5 bases). This CDR3 region has 13 residues. The V end lost 7 bases, the J end lost 8 bases, and 15 bases lay between the germline ends. The CDR3 DNA is TGTGCCAGCACCCGATGGGGAGGGGACACCATATATTTT. It is translated as CASTRWGGDTIYF.

The gene calls are TRBV6-2 or TRBV6-3 and TRBJ2-7, with D tentatively TRBD1 or TRBD2 (5 bases each). Germline assignment: CDR1 MNHEY and CDR2 SVGEGT. V was cut by 8 bases and J by 0 bases, with 17 bases left in between. The CDR3 length is 15 residues. The CDR3 region is CASCPGPVSSYEQYV. The CDR3 nucleotides read TGTGCCAGCTGTCCGGGGCCTGTGAGCTCCTACGAGCAGTACGTC.

The CDR3 DNA sequence: TGTGCCAGCAGTTACCTCGGGAATTGGGACACTGAAGCTTTCTTT. This encodes CASSYLGNWDTEAFF. The V call is TRBV6-6, the J call TRBJ1-1; the D is unclear. The germline V and J ends were trimmed by 2 bases and 3 bases, with 13 bases remaining between them. This CDR3 is built from 15 residues. From germline, CDR1 is MNHNY and CDR2 SVGAGI (reference sequence).

J is TRBJ2-7 and V is TRBV20-1; maybe TRBD1 (6 bases). The V gene lost 0 bases and the J gene lost 2 bases, with 20 bases spanning the gap. Germline assignment: CDR1 DFQATT and CDR2 SNEGSKA (reference sequence). This CDR3 has 17 amino acids. The CDR3 coding sequence is TGCAGTGCTAGAGATATAACAGGGAGACGATCGGCCTACGAGCAGTACTTC. Protein: CSARDITGRRSAYEQYF.

This clonotype has only one observation. The V call is TRBV27, the J call TRBJ2-1; TRBD2 matches 12 bases. The CDR3 is 19 residues long. CDR1 is MNHEY and CDR2 is SMNVEV in the germline V gene (reference sequence). Trimming cost V 4 bases and J 0 bases; bases outside gene matches: 10. CDR3 loop: CASSSRPSGGAGSYNEQFF. CDR3 coding DNA: TGTGCCAGCAGTTCCCGACCTAGCGGGGGGGCAGGCTCCTACAATGAGCAGTTCTTC.

For this clonotype: At one boundary the junction diverges from the germline segment, which might be a read error. CDR3 loop: CASSGRDKIF. The CDR3 coding sequence is TGTGCCAGCAGTGGCCGGGACAAGATCTTT. This chain connects TRBV2 to TRBJ1-1; possibly TRBD1 for D (6 bases). The germline CDR1 and CDR2 sequences are SNHLY and FYNNEI. The CDR3 covers 10 residues.

This clonotype was counted a few times. CDR3 coding DNA: TGTGCCAGCAGCTCGGGACAGAGGGTGAACACTGAAGCTTTCTTT. As protein: CASSSGQRVNTEAFF. This chain uses TRBV7-9 with TRBJ1-1, with 7 bases identical to TRBD1. Trimming took 4 bases from V and 0 from J; bases not matched to a gene: 5. Germline V gene lookup returns CDR1 SEHNR and CDR2 FQNEAQ (reference sequence). The CDR3 loop spans 15 amino acids.

The rearrangement joins TRBV4-1 to TRBJ1-5; TRBD1 matches 9 bases. The CDR3 has 15 amino acids. V gave up 3 bases and J gave up 7 bases; unmatched junction bases: 7. Germline V CDR1 and CDR2: MGHRA, YSYEKL. The CDR3 region is CASSQTQGAGQPQHF. CDR3 nucleotides: TGCGCCAGCAGCCAGACACAGGGGGCTGGGCAGCCCCAGCATTTT.

This clonotype was counted between two and nine times. J is TRBJ1-6 and V is TRBV6-6, with a weak D call TRBD1 (5 bases). Germline loops: CDR1 MNHNY, CDR2 SVGAGI (reference sequence). V lost 2 bases to trimming and J lost 4 bases, with 12 bases between them. This CDR3 is 16 amino acids long. CDR3 DNA sequence: TGTGCCAGCAGTTACGGGGACCTCGGGTATAATTCACCCCTCCACTTT. As protein: CASSYGDLGYNSPLHF.

The V and J genes are TRBV5-6 and TRBJ1-1, with unresolved D. Germline lookup yields CDR1 SGHDT and CDR2 YYEEEE. V gave up 0 bases and J gave up 8 bases, with 8 bases separating them. The length of the CDR3 is 12 residues. CDR3 in DNA: TGTGCCAGCAGCTTGGAGAGCGTCGAAGCTTTCTTT. It translates to CASSLESVEAFF.

V and J are TRBV20-1 and TRBJ1-2, with D perhaps matching TRBD1 (6 bases). Germline V gives CDR1 DFQATT, CDR2 SNEGSKA (reference sequence). This CDR3 is built from 14 residues. V was cut by 4 bases and J by 2 bases, with 14 bases left in between. The CDR3 region is CSAIGGKSNYGYTF. CDR3 bases: TGCAGTGCTATAGGGGGAAAATCCAACTATGGCTACACCTTC.

This chain's CDR3 is CASSVRDTRAPLNYGYTF. CDR3 bases: TGTGCCAGCAGCGTACGGGACACAAGAGCTCCACTTAACTATGGCTACACCTTC. This chain uses TRBV9 with TRBJ1-2; possibly TRBD1 for D (6 bases). CDR1 is SGDLS, CDR2 YYNGEE, per germline. V shed 1 base and J shed 1 base, with 20 bases lying between them. The length of the CDR3 is 18 residues.